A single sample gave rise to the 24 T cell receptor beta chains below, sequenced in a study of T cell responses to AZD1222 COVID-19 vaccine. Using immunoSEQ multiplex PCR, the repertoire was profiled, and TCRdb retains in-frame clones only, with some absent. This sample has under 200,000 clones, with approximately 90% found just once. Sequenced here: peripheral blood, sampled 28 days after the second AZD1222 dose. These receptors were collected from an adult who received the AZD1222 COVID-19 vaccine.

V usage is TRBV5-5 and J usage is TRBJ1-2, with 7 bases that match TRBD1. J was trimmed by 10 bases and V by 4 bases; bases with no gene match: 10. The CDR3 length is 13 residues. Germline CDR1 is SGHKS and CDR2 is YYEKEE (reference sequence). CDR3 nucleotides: TGTGCCAGCAGCCCCATTAGGGGGCCCCACTACACCTTC. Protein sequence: CASSPIRGPHYTF.

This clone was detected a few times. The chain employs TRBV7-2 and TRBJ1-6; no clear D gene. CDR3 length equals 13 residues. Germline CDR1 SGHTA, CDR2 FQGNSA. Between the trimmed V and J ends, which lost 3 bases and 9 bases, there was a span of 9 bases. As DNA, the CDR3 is TGTGCCAGCAGCTTGGTCAGGATTTCACCCCTCCACTTT. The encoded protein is CASSLVRISPLHF.

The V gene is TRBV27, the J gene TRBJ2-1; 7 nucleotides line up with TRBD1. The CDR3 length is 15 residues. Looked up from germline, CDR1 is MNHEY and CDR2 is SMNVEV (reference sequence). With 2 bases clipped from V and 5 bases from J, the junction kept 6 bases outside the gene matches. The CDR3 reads CASSLETGTDNEQFF. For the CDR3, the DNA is TGTGCCAGCAGTTTAGAAACCGGGACAGACAATGAGCAGTTCTTC.

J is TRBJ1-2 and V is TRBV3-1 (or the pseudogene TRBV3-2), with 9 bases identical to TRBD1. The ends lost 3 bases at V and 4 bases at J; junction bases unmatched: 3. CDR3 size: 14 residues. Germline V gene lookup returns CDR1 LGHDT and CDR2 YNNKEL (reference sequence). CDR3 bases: TGTGCCAGCAGCCACCGGACAGGGGTCTATGGCTACACCTTC. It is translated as CASSHRTGVYGYTF.

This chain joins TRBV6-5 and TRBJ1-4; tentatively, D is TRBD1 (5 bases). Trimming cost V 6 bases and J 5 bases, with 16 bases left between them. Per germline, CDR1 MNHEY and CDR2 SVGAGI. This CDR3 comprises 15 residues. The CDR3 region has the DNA TGTGCCAGCAGCCAAGGGTGGCAGGGCAATGAAAAACTGTTTTTT. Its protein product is CASSQGWQGNEKLFF.

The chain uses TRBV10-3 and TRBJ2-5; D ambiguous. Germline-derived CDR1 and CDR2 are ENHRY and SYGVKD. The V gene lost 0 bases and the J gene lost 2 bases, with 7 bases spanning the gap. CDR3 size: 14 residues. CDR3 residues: CAISESEIQETQYF. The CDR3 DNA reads TGTGCCATCAGTGAGTCCGAGATACAAGAGACCCAGTACTTC.

CDR3 loop: CASSDEGGYYNEQFF. The CDR3 nucleotides are TGTGCCAGCAGTGACGAGGGGGGATACTACAATGAGCAGTTCTTC. This chain links TRBV6-4 with TRBJ2-1, with D perhaps given as TRBD1 or TRBD2 (6 bases each). CDR1 is MRHNA, CDR2 SNTAGT, per germline. The CDR3 sequence is 15 residues long. The V end was cut by 2 bases, the J end by 3 bases, with 11 bases between.

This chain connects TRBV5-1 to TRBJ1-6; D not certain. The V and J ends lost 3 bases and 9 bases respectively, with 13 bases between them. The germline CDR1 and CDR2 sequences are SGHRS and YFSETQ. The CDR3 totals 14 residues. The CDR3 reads CASSYPLDRSPLHF. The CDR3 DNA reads TGCGCCAGCAGCTATCCTCTTGACCGTTCACCCCTCCACTTT.

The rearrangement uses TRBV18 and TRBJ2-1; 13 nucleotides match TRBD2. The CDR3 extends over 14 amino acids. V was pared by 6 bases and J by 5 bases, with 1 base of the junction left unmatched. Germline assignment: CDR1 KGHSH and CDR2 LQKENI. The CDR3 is CASSTSGGDNEQFF. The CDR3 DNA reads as TGTGCCAGCTCTACTAGCGGGGGGGACAATGAGCAGTTCTTC.

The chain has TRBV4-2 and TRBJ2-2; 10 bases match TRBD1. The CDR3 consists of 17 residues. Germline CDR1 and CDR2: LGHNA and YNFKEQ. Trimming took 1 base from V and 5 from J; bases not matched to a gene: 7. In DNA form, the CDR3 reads TGTGCCAGCAGCCAAGGTTCCGGACAGGGGGTAACCGGGGAGCTGTTTTTT. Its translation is CASSQGSGQGVTGELFF.

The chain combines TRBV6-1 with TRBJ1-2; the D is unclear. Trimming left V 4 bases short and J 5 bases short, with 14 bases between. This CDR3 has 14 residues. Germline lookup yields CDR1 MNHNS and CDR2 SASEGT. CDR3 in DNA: TGTGCCAGCAGTGGAGCCCCGACGGAGTATGGCTACACCTTC. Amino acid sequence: CASSGAPTEYGYTF.

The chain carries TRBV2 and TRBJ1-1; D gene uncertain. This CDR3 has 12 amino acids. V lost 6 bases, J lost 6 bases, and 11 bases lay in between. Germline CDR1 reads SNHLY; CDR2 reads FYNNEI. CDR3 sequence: CASRDTPSEAFF. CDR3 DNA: TGTGCCAGCAGGGATACTCCCTCTGAAGCTTTCTTT. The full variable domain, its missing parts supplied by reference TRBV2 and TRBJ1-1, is EPEVTQTPSHQVTQMGQEVILRCVPISNHLYFYWYRQILGQKVEFLVSFYNNEISEKSEIFDDQFSVERPDGSNFTLKIRSTKLEDSAMYFCASRDTPSEAFFGQGTRLTVV.

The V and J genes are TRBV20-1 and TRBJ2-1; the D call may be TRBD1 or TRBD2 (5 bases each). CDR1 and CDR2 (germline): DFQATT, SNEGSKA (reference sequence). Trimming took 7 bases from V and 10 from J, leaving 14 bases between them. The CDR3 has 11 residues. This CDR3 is CSVMPGTEQFF. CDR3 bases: TGCAGTGTTATGCCCGGGACGGAGCAGTTCTTC.

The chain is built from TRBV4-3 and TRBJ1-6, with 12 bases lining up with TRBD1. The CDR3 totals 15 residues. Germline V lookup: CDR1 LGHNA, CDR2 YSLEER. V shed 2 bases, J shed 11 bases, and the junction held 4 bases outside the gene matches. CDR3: CASSQNRDRGPPLHF. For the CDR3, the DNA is TGCGCCAGCAGCCAAAACCGGGACAGGGGGCCACCCCTCCACTTT.

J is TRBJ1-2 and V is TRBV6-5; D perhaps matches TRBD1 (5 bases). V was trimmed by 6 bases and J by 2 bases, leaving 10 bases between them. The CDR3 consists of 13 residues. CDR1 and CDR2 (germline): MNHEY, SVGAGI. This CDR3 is CASSSGHNYGYTF. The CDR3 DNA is TGTGCCAGCAGCAGTGGACACAACTATGGCTACACCTTC.

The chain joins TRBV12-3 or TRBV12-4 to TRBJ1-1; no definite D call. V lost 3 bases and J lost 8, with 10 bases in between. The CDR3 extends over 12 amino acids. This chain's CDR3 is CASSFERVEAFF. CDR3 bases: TGTGCCAGCAGTTTCGAGAGGGTAGAAGCTTTCTTT.

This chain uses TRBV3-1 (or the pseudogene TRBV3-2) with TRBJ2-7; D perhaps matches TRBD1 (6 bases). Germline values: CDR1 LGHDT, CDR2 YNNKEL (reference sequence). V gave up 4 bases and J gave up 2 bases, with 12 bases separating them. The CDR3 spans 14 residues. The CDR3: CASSLQGHPYEQYF. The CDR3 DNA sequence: TGTGCCAGCAGCCTTCAGGGACACCCCTACGAGCAGTACTTC.

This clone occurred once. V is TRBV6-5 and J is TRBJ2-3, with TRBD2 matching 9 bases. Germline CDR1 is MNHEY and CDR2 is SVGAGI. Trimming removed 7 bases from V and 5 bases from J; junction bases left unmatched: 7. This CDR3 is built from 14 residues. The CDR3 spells CASNLAGAGDTQYF. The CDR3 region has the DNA TGTGCCAGCAATTTAGCGGGGGCCGGAGATACGCAGTATTTT.

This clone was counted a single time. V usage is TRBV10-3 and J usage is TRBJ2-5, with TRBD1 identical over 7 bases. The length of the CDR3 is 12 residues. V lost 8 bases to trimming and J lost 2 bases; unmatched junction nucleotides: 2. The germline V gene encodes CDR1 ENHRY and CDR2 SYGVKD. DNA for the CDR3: TGTGCCATCGGGACAGAACAAGAGACCCAGTACTTC. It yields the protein CAIGTEQETQYF.

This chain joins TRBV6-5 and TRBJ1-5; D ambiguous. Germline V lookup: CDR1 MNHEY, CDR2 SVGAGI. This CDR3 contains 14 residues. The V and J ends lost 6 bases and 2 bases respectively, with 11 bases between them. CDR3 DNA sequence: TGTGCCAGCAGCGCCTTGGGAGGCAATCAGCCCCAGCATTTT. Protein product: CASSALGGNQPQHF.

The CDR3 reads CASGSSNTGELFF. CDR3 nucleotides: TGTGCCAGCGGGTCCTCGAACACCGGGGAGCTGTTTTTT. The rearrangement uses TRBV27 and TRBJ2-2; no clear D. The CDR3 loop spans 13 amino acids. Germline V CDR1 and CDR2: MNHEY, SMNVEV (reference sequence). V was clipped by 8 bases and J by 0 bases, with 7 bases between them.

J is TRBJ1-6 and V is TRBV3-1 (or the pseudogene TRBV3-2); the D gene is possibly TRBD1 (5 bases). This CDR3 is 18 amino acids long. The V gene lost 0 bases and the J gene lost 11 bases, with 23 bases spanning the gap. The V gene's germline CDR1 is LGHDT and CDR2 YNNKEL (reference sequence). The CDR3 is CASSQDLGGGVGSTPLHF. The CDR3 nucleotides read TGTGCCAGCAGCCAAGATCTTGGGGGAGGCGTAGGGTCGACACCCCTCCACTTT.

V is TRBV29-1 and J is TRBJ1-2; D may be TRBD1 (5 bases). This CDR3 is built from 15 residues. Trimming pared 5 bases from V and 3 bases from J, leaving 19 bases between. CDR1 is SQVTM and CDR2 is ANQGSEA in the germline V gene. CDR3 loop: CSVNRDVQGDYGYTF. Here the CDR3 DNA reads TGCAGCGTTAACCGGGACGTCCAAGGAGACTATGGCTACACCTTC. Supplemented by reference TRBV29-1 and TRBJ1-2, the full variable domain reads SAVISQKPSRDICQRGTSLTIQCQVDSQVTMMFWYRQQPGQSLTLIATANQGSEATYESGFVIDKFPISRPNLTFSTLTVSNMSPEDSSIYLCSVNRDVQGDYGYTFGSGTRLTVV.

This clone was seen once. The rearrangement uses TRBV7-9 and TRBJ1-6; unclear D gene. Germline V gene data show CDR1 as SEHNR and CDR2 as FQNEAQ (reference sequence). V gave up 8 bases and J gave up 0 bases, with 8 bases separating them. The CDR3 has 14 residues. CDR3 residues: CASGHGSYNSPLHF. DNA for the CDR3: TGTGCCAGCGGCCATGGCTCCTATAATTCACCCCTCCACTTT.